A single sample gave rise to the 26 T cell receptor beta chains below, sequenced in a study of glioma-infiltrating T cells. Using RNA template, CDR3s of TCR alpha and beta were amplified with iRepertoire arm-PCR. TCRdb reprocessed the multiplex PCR reads via MiXCR and lists one record per CDR3 protein. The sample records approximately 110,000 distinct CDR3 sequences, more than 20% being singletons. Material: glioma tissue, nonneoplastic brain tissue, or PBMCs (not recorded which). The source of these receptors is a human donor with low-grade glioma or glioblastoma, undergoing nonglioma brain surgery, or in good health (not recorded which).

This clonotype has at least ten counts. This chain links TRBV7-9 with TRBJ1-1; no firm D call. V was cut by 7 bases and J by 1 base, with 10 bases left in between. The CDR3 runs to 13 residues. Germline V lookup: CDR1 SEHNR, CDR2 FQNEAQ (reference sequence). CDR3 region: CASIKPGNTEAFF. CDR3 DNA sequence: TGTGCCAGCATCAAACCCGGGAACACTGAAGCTTTCTTT. The whole variable domain, remainder taken from reference TRBV7-9 and TRBJ1-1, is DTGVSQNPRHKITKRGQNVTFRCDPISEHNRLYWYRQTLGQGPEFLTYFQNEAQLEKSRLLSDRFSAERPKGSFSTLEIQRTEQGDSAMYLCASIKPGNTEAFFGQGTRLTVV.

This clonotype was detected ten times or more. V usage is TRBV6-2 or TRBV6-3 and J usage is TRBJ2-3; no reliable D call. CDR3 length equals 14 residues. The V end lost 4 bases, the J end lost 9 bases, and 17 bases lay between the germline ends. Germline V CDR1 and CDR2: MNHEY, SVGEGT. Here the CDR3 DNA reads TGTGCCAGCAGTTCTGAGTCCAGACTCTTCACGCAGTATTTT. It encodes CASSSESRLFTQYF.

This clonotype appeared many times. The chain uses TRBV19 and TRBJ1-5; a weak D match, TRBD1 (5 bases). There are 14 residues in the CDR3. Germline V gene lookup returns CDR1 LNHDA and CDR2 SQIVND (reference sequence). The ends were cut back, 5 bases at V and 3 bases at J, with 11 bases in the middle. This CDR3 reads CASSEGRYNQPQHF. Here the CDR3 DNA reads TGTGCCAGTAGTGAGGGGCGGTACAATCAGCCCCAGCATTTT.

There are a few counts of this clonotype. The rearrangement joins TRBV2 to TRBJ1-2, with D perhaps TRBD1 (5 bases). This CDR3 contains 14 residues. In germline, CDR1 is SNHLY, CDR2 FYNNEI. V lost 0 bases and J lost 4, with 9 bases in between. CDR3 bases: TGTGCCAGCAGTGAAGCGTACAGGATCTATGGCTACACCTTC. As protein: CASSEAYRIYGYTF.

As concerns this clonotype: A much larger clone lies one base from this, so it may be a read error. The V call is TRBV27, the J call TRBJ2-7; D gene ambiguous. V was clipped by 3 bases and J by 6 bases, with 15 bases between them. This CDR3 comprises 14 residues. The germline gives CDR1 MNHEY, CDR2 SMNVEV (reference sequence). This chain's CDR3 is CASSFGRSPAEQYF. The CDR3 DNA sequence: TGTGCCAGCAGTTTTGGCAGGAGCCCCGCCGAGCAGTACTTC.

This clonotype was picked up many times. The rearrangement links TRBV20-1 to TRBJ2-3; 9 bases fit TRBD2. V lost 0 bases, J lost 3 bases, and 7 bases stayed unmatched. The germline V gene has CDR1 DFQATT and CDR2 SNEGSKA (reference sequence). The CDR3 sequence is 16 residues long. The CDR3 protein is CSARDVGLAGTDTQYF. DNA for the CDR3: TGCAGTGCTAGAGATGTGGGGCTAGCGGGAACAGATACGCAGTATTTT.

This clonotype appeared a few times. V is TRBV30 and J is TRBJ1-2; D is unclear. Trimming removed 0 bases from V and 4 bases from J, with 6 bases in between. Germline CDR1 GTSNPN, CDR2 SVGIG (reference sequence). This CDR3 region has 12 residues. This CDR3 reads CAWSVLRYGYTF. CDR3 sequence (DNA): TGTGCCTGGAGTGTACTCCGCTATGGCTACACCTTC.

This clonotype was seen repeatedly, ten times or more. The CDR3 coding sequence is TGCGCCAGCAGCGAGGGACAGAGCAATCAGCCCCAGCATTTT. It yields the protein CASSEGQSNQPQHF. The chain is built from TRBV5-1 and TRBJ1-5; 7 bases are a match to TRBD1. The CDR3 is made up of 14 amino acids. The V gene's germline CDR1 is SGHRS and CDR2 YFSETQ. After removal of 4 bases from V and 1 base from J, the junction contained 2 bases not matched to a gene.

As concerns this clonotype: A read error is possible here, since a much larger clone lies one base away. V is TRBV7-2 and J is TRBJ1-6, with TRBD1 identical over 9 bases. The CDR3 spans 15 residues. Germline V CDR1 and CDR2: SGHTA, FQGNSA. In DNA form, the CDR3 reads TGTGCCAGCAGCCCACACGGGACAGGGAGGGCACCCATCCACTTT. Protein sequence: CASSPHGTGRAPIHF.

This clonotype appeared many times. The chain recombines TRBV10-3 with TRBJ2-7; D remains unclear. CDR1 and CDR2 (germline): ENHRY, SYGVKD. The CDR3 runs 13 residues. V lost 1 base and J lost 1, with 5 bases in between. CDR3 amino acids: CAISEFPSYEQYF. The CDR3 DNA reads TGTGCCATCAGTGAGTTCCCATCCTACGAGCAGTACTTC.

In its sample, this clonotype was seen many times. The V gene is TRBV20-1, the J gene TRBJ1-2, with D perhaps TRBD1 (6 bases). CDR1 is DFQATT, CDR2 SNEGSKA, per germline (reference sequence). Trimming left V 0 bases short and J 7 bases short, with 15 bases between. The CDR3 contains 14 residues. The CDR3 sequence is CSARDPAGALGYTF. The CDR3 DNA is TGCAGTGCTAGAGATCCCGCGGGGGCGCTTGGCTACACCTTC.

This clonotype was observed many times. The chain employs TRBV18 and TRBJ2-2; D is ambiguous. Germline CDR1 is KGHSH and CDR2 is LQKENI. Trimming left V 1 base short and J 8 bases short, with 11 bases between. This CDR3 region has 14 residues. CDR3 sequence: CASSPHGSSGELFF. The CDR3 bases are TGTGCCAGCTCACCACACGGGTCCTCGGGGGAGCTGTTTTTT.

With regard to this clonotype: With a much larger clone just one base away, this may be a read error. The gene calls are TRBV7-9 and TRBJ1-2; TRBD1 matches 7 bases. Germline V CDR1 and CDR2: SEHNR, FQNEAQ (reference sequence). The length of the CDR3 is 15 residues. V was clipped by 4 bases and J by 10 bases; unmatched bases: 15. The CDR3 DNA sequence: TGTGCCAGCAGCTCCGAAGGGCAGGGGGATAGAGACTACACCTTC. It codes for CASSSEGQGDRDYTF.

As to this clonotype: Without the conserved terminal phenylalanine or tryptophan, this CDR3 likely stems from a read error. The chain is built from TRBV20-1 and TRBJ1-1, with D unresolved. Trimming shortened V by 2 bases and J by 4 bases, and 20 bases separated the two germline ends. CDR1 and CDR2 from the germline V gene are DFQATT and SNEGSKA (reference sequence). The CDR3 totals 16 residues. The CDR3 region is CSARSFLMAWGTEAFL. The CDR3 DNA reads TGCAGTGCTAGATCCTTCCTCATGGCCTGGGGCACTGAAGCTTTCCTT.

This clonotype has ten or more counts. The chain recombines TRBV24-1 with TRBJ2-7; TRBD1 aligns across 11 bases. With V trimmed by 9 bases and J by 7 bases, 4 bases remained unmatched. Germline V gene lookup returns CDR1 KGHDR and CDR2 SFDVKD. This CDR3 comprises 12 residues. The CDR3 nucleotides read TGTGCCACCCAGGACAGGGGGCGTGAGCAGTACTTC. This gives the protein CATQDRGREQYF.

This clonotype was picked up one time. One junction end disagrees with the germline gene, perhaps due to a read error. This chain links TRBV4-1 with TRBJ2-7, with D uncertain. The germline CDR1 and CDR2 sequences are MGHRA and YSYEKL. This CDR3 is built from 13 residues. CDR3 coding DNA: TGCGCCAGCAGCCGAGACGTTATTTACGAGCAGCACTTC. Its translation: CASSRDVIYEQHF.

The table lists this clonotype with a few counts. This chain links TRBV9 with TRBJ1-1; 9 bases are shared with TRBD1. The germline CDR1 and CDR2 sequences are SGDLS and YYNGEE. The CDR3 totals 14 residues. J was trimmed by 4 bases and V by 4 bases; bases with no gene match: 5. The chain's CDR3 is CASSSGQGTTEAFF. The CDR3 coding sequence is TGTGCCAGCAGCTCCGGACAGGGGACCACTGAAGCTTTCTTT.

This clonotype was seen many times. The chain has TRBV10-3 and TRBJ1-2, with TRBD1 identical over 7 bases. Germline values: CDR1 ENHRY, CDR2 SYGVKD. The CDR3 runs 16 residues. The V and J ends lost 1 base and 6 bases, in that order; junction bases with no gene match: 11. CDR3 nucleotides: TGTGCCATCAGTGAGTTCGGACTGGGGACAGCGGATGGCTACACCTTC. It encodes CAISEFGLGTADGYTF.

In this sample, this clonotype turned up many times. The gene calls are TRBV7-2 and TRBJ2-5, with D perhaps matching TRBD2 (5 bases). V was shortened by 1 base and J by 1 base, with 7 bases between the two germline ends. CDR1 and CDR2 (germline): SGHTA, FQGNSA. The length of the CDR3 is 14 residues. The CDR3 bases are TGTGCCAGCAGCTTAGAAGCGGCCCAAGAGACCCAGTACTTC. Translating gives CASSLEAAQETQYF.

This clonotype occurred many times. This sequence joins TRBV5-1 and TRBJ2-1; 8 nucleotides match TRBD1. Unmatched junction bases numbered 6, after V lost 4 bases and J lost 6 bases. The CDR3 has 14 residues. Germline CDR1 SGHRS, CDR2 YFSETQ. In DNA, the CDR3 is TGCGCCAGCAGCCCCACGACAGGGGTCAATGAGCAGTTCTTC. It encodes CASSPTTGVNEQFF.

This clonotype has a count of ten or more. The J gene is TRBJ2-7, the V gene TRBV20-1, with D possibly being TRBD2 (5 bases). Germline V gene data show CDR1 as DFQATT and CDR2 as SNEGSKA (reference sequence). V dropped 3 bases and J dropped 4 bases, with 13 bases sitting between them. This CDR3 spans 13 amino acids. CDR3 loop: CSARLERGYEQYF. The CDR3, as DNA: TGCAGTGCTAGGCTCGAACGGGGATACGAGCAGTACTTC.

This clonotype has only a few counts. One base away lies a much larger clone, so this may be a sequencing read error. The chain is built from TRBV6-1 and TRBJ2-1, with unresolved D. CDR3 length equals 12 residues. Germline CDR1 and CDR2: MNHNS and SASEGT. The CDR3 DNA follows: TGTACCAGCAGCCTAGTGGTCAATGAGCAGTTCTTC. Translated, it gives CTSSLVVNEQFF.

This clonotype was counted between two and nine times. The chain uses TRBV3-1 and TRBJ2-1, with D maybe TRBD2 (6 bases). With 1 base removed from V and 3 bases from J, the gap between germline ends came to 13 bases. The CDR3 spans 16 residues. In germline, CDR1 is LGHDT, CDR2 YNNKEL (reference sequence). The CDR3 DNA reads as TGTGCCAGCAGCCAAGTAAGGGGAGGAATCTACAATGAGCAGTTCTTC. It is translated as CASSQVRGGIYNEQFF.

This clonotype came up a few times. The CDR3 coding sequence is TGTGCCAGCAGCTTATTACAGGGGGGGTCCTACAATGAGCAGTTCTTC. Its translation is CASSLLQGGSYNEQFF. The V gene is TRBV7-9, the J gene TRBJ2-1; D is perhaps TRBD1 (8 bases). The V and J ends lost 2 bases and 1 base respectively, with 12 bases between them. Looked up from germline, CDR1 is SEHNR and CDR2 is FQNEAQ (reference sequence). CDR3 length: 16 residues.

This clonotype was seen at least ten times. V is TRBV7-9 and J is TRBJ2-5; 7 positions agree with TRBD2. Germline V gene sequence: CDR1 SEHNR, CDR2 FQNEAQ (reference sequence). There are 15 residues in the CDR3. V trimming: 5 bases; J trimming: 3 bases; junction bases outside the gene matches: 9. In DNA, the CDR3 is TGTGCCAGCAGCGGATGGACTAGACGAGAAGAGACCCAGTACTTC. Protein: CASSGWTRREETQYF.

Only a few counts were recorded for this clonotype. The chain links TRBV5-6 to TRBJ2-2; no clear D. The CDR3 is 15 residues long. V dropped 0 bases and J dropped 4 bases, with 10 bases sitting between them. Germline values: CDR1 SGHDT, CDR2 YYEEEE. In DNA, the CDR3 is TGTGCCAGCAGCTTGGTCGTCGGACCCACCGGGGAGCTGTTTTTT. Translated, it gives CASSLVVGPTGELFF.